This TCR beta chain was found in a study of T-cell memory formation after mild COVID-19. TCRdb recomputed calls from the 5' RACE reads with MiXCR, one row per CDR3 protein. The top ten clones hold around 2.4% of a sample with some 190,000 distinct CDR3 sequences, about a sixth of them seen once. The CDR3 extends over 16 amino acids. Trimming took off 2 bases at V and 2 bases at J, with 16 bases between the two ends. Looked up from germline, CDR1 is SEHNR and CDR2 is FQNEAQ (reference sequence). This receptor was identified in an adult woman who had mild COVID-19 (a few samples of this study predate the infection). Cell type and time point are not known. The sequencing input was PBMCs or a T cell subset sorted from them (not recorded which). The chain combines TRBV7-9 with TRBJ2-7; D is ambiguous. The CDR3 spells CASSLIVGGTAYEQYF. The CDR3 DNA sequence: TGTGCCAGCAGCTTAATTGTTGGCGGTACTGCCTACGAGCAGTACTTC.